This T cell receptor (beta chain) was obtained from a study of blood T cell repertoires in COVID-19 (dated by TCRdb to 2020 to 2021). For the study in its entirety: Samples from collaborators originated in the United States, Italy and Spain and spanned both the acute and convalescent phases of COVID-19. Where available, HLA class I and class II types were obtained from metadata supplied by the sample provider rather than from assay-based typing. The sample metadata nearly always contained a de-identified subject ID, COVID-19 status, age in years and sex. Subjects who had been exposed to COVID-19, were actively infected with it, or had recovered from it provided the deeply sampled blood TCRbeta repertoires that made up the dataset. The prospective study material was composed of cDNA or gDNA derived from T cells, B-cell-depleted T cells, or PBMCs. The repertoires were released in a freely available public database meant as a resource for research on the immune response to SARS-CoV-2. Samples came from the ongoing ImmuneRACE study (first 160 participants) plus 1,254 subjects from 6 global collaborators. Overall study outcomes, separate from this receptor: The amount of clinical and demographic metadata varied by source and participant and was provided uncurated.

Collaborating institutions collected whole blood in K2EDTA tubes following their own protocols. For TCRbeta analysis, collaborators shipped samples as frozen whole blood, isolated PBMCs, or DNA extracted from either of those sample types. The CDR3 runs 15 residues from the cysteine to the phenylalanine. Of the read, only the CDR3 DNA is kept; its 45 bases are in frame from base 1. Relative to germline, V is 6 bases shorter and J is 0 bases shorter, with 15 bases between their ends. CDR1 and CDR2, looked up from the germline V gene (reference sequence), are SEHNR and FQNEAQ. Worth noting for this clone: The antigen it binds to is not known. No clone much larger than this one lies a single base away; base qualities are absent.

The immunoSEQ Assay, a bias-controlled multiplex PCR, was used to amplify TCRbeta CDR3 regions from genomic DNA. The study's own analysis went as follows. Within the assay, amplification of reference gene primers was used to estimate how many nucleated cells each sample contained. To quantify the absolute abundance of each unique TCRbeta CDR3 rearrangement, sequence reads were collapsed and filtered. Productive Simpson clonality was computed per sample as the square root of Simpson's diversity index over productive rearrangements. TCRdb retrieved this table from immuneACCESS and kept in-frame rearrangements only. Not all clones are present; in checked studies, unresolved V genes account for under half, and no reason is known for the remainder. The V and J calls and clone size come from that table; D and trimming were worked out from the DNA. The sample profile shows about 330,000 clones; 85% to 90% of them were found once. Together, the top ten hold approximately 4% of the sample.

The sequence came from a woman between 45 and 60 years old with active or convalescent COVID-19. Sequenced material: peripheral blood. Recombination connected TRBV7-9 to TRBJ2-7; 5 matching bases give a weak D call of TRBD2. The base sequence is TGTGCCAGCAGATCTAGCACCCTGAGCTCCTACGAGCAGTACTTC. Its translation reads: CASRSSTLSSYEQYF.